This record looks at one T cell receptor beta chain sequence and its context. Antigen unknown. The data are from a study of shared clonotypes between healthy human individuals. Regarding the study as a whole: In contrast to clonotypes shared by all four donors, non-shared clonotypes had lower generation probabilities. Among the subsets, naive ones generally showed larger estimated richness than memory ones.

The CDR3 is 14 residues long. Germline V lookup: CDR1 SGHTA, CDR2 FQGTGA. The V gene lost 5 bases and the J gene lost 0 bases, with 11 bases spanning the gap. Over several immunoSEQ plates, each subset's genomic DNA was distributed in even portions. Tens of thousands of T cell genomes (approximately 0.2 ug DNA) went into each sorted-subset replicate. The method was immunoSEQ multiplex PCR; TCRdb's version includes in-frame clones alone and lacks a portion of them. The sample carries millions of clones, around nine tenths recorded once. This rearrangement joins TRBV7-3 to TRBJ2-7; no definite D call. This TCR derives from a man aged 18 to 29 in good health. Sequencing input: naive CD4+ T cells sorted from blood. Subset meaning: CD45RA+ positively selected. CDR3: CASSPRPDSYEQYF. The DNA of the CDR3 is TGTGCCAGCAGCCCCCGGCCGGACTCCTACGAGCAGTACTTC.